Listed below are T cell receptor beta chains from one sample, sequenced in a study of metastatic and nonmetastatic thyroid tumors. TCRdb reanalyzed the PCR reads with MiXCR. The data show approximately 41,000 clones, 28% seen once. Sample: blood. The receptor source for this set is a male donor with papillary thyroid cancer or a benign thyroid nodule (not recorded which). Some clones in this sample may be carry-over from other donors' samples. CDR3s include the opening cysteine and the closing phenylalanine or tryptophan. The order of the fields is J gene, V gene, clone size, D gene, CDR3 protein, CDR3 DNA. A D gene is named only where the DNA matches it firmly. The listing skips clone size in some rows; elsewhere it reads once, few, many or a size class.

TRBJ1-1 | TRBV18 | - | - | CASSTDGYTEAFF | TGTGCCAGCTCGACCGACGGGTACACTGAAGCTTTCTTT
TRBJ2-3 | TRBV12-3/TRBV12-4 | many | - | CASSPQTDTQYF | TGTGCCAGCAGTCCTCAGACAGATACGCAGTATTTT
TRBJ2-5 | TRBV20-1 | many | - | CSAMLYPRETQYF | TGCAGTGCTATGCTTTACCCAAGAGAGACCCAGTACTTC
TRBJ1-1 | TRBV28 | few | - | CASRQTEAFF | TGTGCCAGCAGACAGACGGAAGCTTTCTTT
TRBJ1-1 | TRBV6-1 | medium-sized | - | CASSPRSENTEAFF | TGTGCCAGCAGTCCGCGTTCAGAGAACACTGAAGCTTTCTTT
TRBJ1-1 | TRBV3-1 | - | - | CASNRGGGTEAFF | TGTGCCAGCAATCGTGGGGGGGGGACTGAAGCTTTCTTT
TRBJ2-3 | TRBV2 | few | - | CASRSSWADTQYF | TGTGCCAGCCGGTCTAGCTGGGCAGATACGCAGTATTTT
TRBJ2-3 | TRBV4-1 | many | TRBD2 | CASSWITSGRTDTQYF | TGCGCCAGCAGCTGGATAACTAGCGGGAGAACAGATACGCAGTATTTT
TRBJ2-3 | TRBV10-3 | - | - | CANRGSASTDTQYF | TGTGCCAACAGAGGGAGCGCTAGCACAGATACGCAGTATTTT
TRBJ2-7 | TRBV7-9 | few | TRBD2 | CASSPLAGSSYEQYF | TGTGCCAGCAGCCCCTTAGCGGGATCCTCCTACGAGCAGTACTTC
TRBJ1-6 | TRBV20-1 | medium-sized | TRBD1 | CSVPTGGGGSPLHF | TGCAGTGTCCCGACAGGGGGCGGGGGTTCACCCCTCCACTTT
TRBJ2-2 | TRBV6-4 | few | - | CASSGSDTGELFF | TGTGCCAGCAGCGGGAGTGACACCGGGGAGCTGTTTTTT
TRBJ1-2 | TRBV6-1 | - | - | CASSPLTDNYGYTF | TGTGCCAGCAGTCCCCTGACCGATAACTATGGCTACACCTTC
TRBJ1-2 | TRBV5-1 | - | - | CASSSGLWTAYYPNYGYTF | TGCGCCAGCAGCTCGGGTTTGTGGACAGCCTACTATCCTAACTATGGCTACACCTTC
TRBJ2-5 | TRBV3-1 | - | TRBD2 | CASSPRGGQDTHYF | TGTGCCAGCAGCCCTCGGGGGGGGCAAGATACCCATTACTTC
TRBJ2-1 | TRBV7-1 | few | TRBD2 | CASSSTNPLAGVSYNEQFF | TGTGCCAGCAGCTCGACAAATCCTCTAGCGGGAGTCTCCTACAATGAGCAGTTCTTC
TRBJ2-2 | TRBV7-3 | many | - | CASSSGGDRNTGELFF | TGTGCCAGCAGCTCCGGCGGGGACAGGAACACCGGGGAGCTGTTTTTT
TRBJ2-1 | TRBV2 | many | - | CASRYRAGYDEQFF | TGTGCCAGCCGTTACCGGGCGGGTTACGATGAGCAGTTCTTC
TRBJ2-6 | TRBV18 | - | - | CASSPLPGTSGANVLTF | TGTGCCAGCTCACCACTGCCAGGGACTTCTGGGGCCAACGTCCTGACTTTC
TRBJ2-2 | TRBV28 | - | - | CASSPPLGITGELFF | TGTGCCAGCAGTCCGCCTCTGGGGATCACCGGGGAGCTGTTTTTT
TRBJ2-2 | TRBV29-1 | many | - | CSVGGQFNTGELFF | TGCAGCGTTGGGGGACAATTCAACACCGGGGAGCTGTTTTTT
TRBJ1-6 | TRBV19 | many | TRBD1 | CASSTLHRGNNSPLHF | TGTGCCAGTAGTACCCTGCACAGGGGGAATAATTCACCCCTCCACTTT
TRBJ2-1 | TRBV27 | - | - | CASSLNRPRHEQLF | TGTGCCAGCAGTTTAAACCGGCCTCGCCATGAGCAGTTGTTC
TRBJ2-1 | TRBV6-1 | few | - | CASSPRLLSSYNEQFF | TGTGCCAGCAGTCCCCGTTTATTAAGCTCCTACAATGAGCAGTTCTTC
TRBJ2-2 | TRBV6-2/TRBV6-3 | few | - | CASSKTGVYTGELFF | TGTGCCAGCAGCAAAACGGGAGTCTACACCGGGGAGCTGTTTTTT
TRBJ2-5 | TRBV20-1 | many | - | CSASNTQETQYF | TGCAGTGCTAGTAACACACAAGAGACCCAGTACTTC
TRBJ2-1 | TRBV20-1 | - | TRBD2 | CSAPASGRGNEQFF | TGCAGTGCCCCCGCTAGCGGGAGAGGTAATGAGCAGTTCTTC
TRBJ2-1 | TRBV13 | many | TRBD1 | CASSLFRDRLYNEQFF | TGTGCCAGCAGCTTGTTCCGGGACAGACTCTACAATGAGCAGTTCTTC
TRBJ2-7 | TRBV13 | - | - | CASRFSGSKPF | TGTGCCAGCCGCTTTAGTGGGAGCAAGCCCTTC
TRBJ2-1 | TRBV28 | few | TRBD2 | CASMTSGRPHEQFF | TGTGCCAGTATGACTAGCGGGAGACCCCATGAGCAGTTCTTC
TRBJ2-7 | TRBV30 | many | TRBD1 | CARGTAYEQYF | TGTGCCCGTGGGACAGCCTACGAGCAGTACTTC
TRBJ2-5 | TRBV7-3 | many | - | CASSHLGGKETQYF | TGTGCCAGCAGCCATCTTGGGGGCAAAGAGACCCAGTACTTC
TRBJ2-6 | TRBV29-1 | many | TRBD1 | CSVAPGQGAGGANVLTF | TGCAGCGTGGCCCCGGGACAGGGGGCGGGTGGGGCCAACGTCCTGACTTTC
TRBJ2-7 | TRBV20-1 | few | - | CSARDGVSYYEQYF | TGCAGTGCTAGAGATGGCGTCAGTTACTACGAGCAGTACTTC
TRBJ1-6 | TRBV28 | - | - | CVSRPSSYNPPLHF | TGTGTCAGCCGGCCCAGCTCCTATAATCCACCCCTCCACTTT
TRBJ2-7 | TRBV27 | medium-sized | - | CASSLLGDNSYEQYF | TGTGCCAGCAGTTTATTAGGGGATAACTCCTACGAGCAGTACTTC
TRBJ2-7 | TRBV3-1 | - | - | CASSQGGFEQYF | TGTGCCAGCAGCCAGGGGGGTTTCGAGCAGTACTTC
TRBJ1-2 | TRBV6-1 | - | TRBD1 | CASSAQTGFSGYGYTF | TGTGCCAGCAGTGCTCAGACAGGGTTCAGTGGGTATGGCTACACCTTC
TRBJ2-7 | TRBV4-1 | medium-sized | - | CASSQPSYEQYF | TGCGCCAGCAGCCAACCGTCCTACGAGCAGTACTTC
TRBJ2-7 | TRBV30 | - | - | CAWSTMQGAYEQYF | TGTGCCTGGAGTACGATGCAGGGAGCCTACGAGCAGTACTTC
TRBJ2-7 | TRBV29-1 | few | - | CSVGAPTSNYEQYF | TGCAGCGTTGGGGCCCCTACCTCGAACTACGAGCAGTACTTC
TRBJ1-3 | TRBV4-1 | - | - | CASSQDPGTGNTIYF | TGCGCCAGCAGCCAAGATCCAGGGACTGGAAACACCATATATTTT
TRBJ2-7 | TRBV6-1 | few | TRBD1 | CASRDSYEQYF | TGTGCCAGCCGGGACAGCTACGAGCAGTACTTC
TRBJ1-5 | TRBV30 | - | TRBD1 | CAWSPQGYFNQPQHF | TGTGCCTGGAGCCCACAGGGGTATTTCAATCAGCCCCAGCATTTT
TRBJ2-7 | TRBV6-5 | few | - | CASIYGQRSYEQYF | TGTGCCAGCATTTACGGACAGCGCTCCTACGAGCAGTACTTC
TRBJ2-7 | TRBV9 | - | TRBD2 | CTRSAREGEQYF | TGTACCAGAAGCGCCCGGGAGGGCGAGCAGTACTTC
TRBJ1-5 | TRBV2 | many | - | CARGKRSNQPQHF | TGTGCCCGCGGAAAGCGAAGCAATCAGCCCCAGCATTTT
TRBJ1-2 | TRBV27 | - | - | CASSPPVGGGGYTF | TGTGCCAGCAGTCCCCCCGTTGGAGGTGGGGGCTACACCTTC